The clone carrying this T cell receptor beta chain was detected once. The study made its TCR cDNA through 5'RACE template switching. That step introduced a universal primer site along with UMIs. TCRdb reprocessed the 5' RACE reads with MiXCR, giving one entry per CDR3 protein. The sample yields about 300,000 distinct CDR3 sequences, approximately 8% seen once. The entry originates in a study of T cells after yellow fever vaccination. The CDR3 runs to 14 residues. Germline CDR1 reads SNHLY; CDR2 reads FYNNEI. V shed 5 bases, J shed 9 bases, and the junction held 7 bases outside the gene matches. The chain combines TRBV2 with TRBJ1-6, with TRBD1 matching 7 bases. The origin of this receptor is a man younger than 30 who received the YFV17D yellow fever vaccine. The sequences come from CD4+ T cells sorted from PBMCs, collected 5 days after the yellow fever booster vaccination. The CDR3 sequence is CASSKTGQPSPLHF. CDR3 DNA sequence: TGTGCCAGCAGTAAAACGGGACAGCCTTCACCCCTCCACTTT.